What follows are 13 T cell receptor beta chains derived from one specimen sequenced in a study of low-dose radiotherapy and immunotherapy resistance in tumors. TRAV- and TRBV-specific primers were used for first-strand cDNA, which covered alpha and beta chains. The authors ran 15 to 20 PCR cycles to amplify TCRs with a constant-region primer and V-primer adapter. MiXCR, applied by TCRdb to the reads, yields one record per CDR3 protein. The sample records around 79,000 distinct CDR3 sequences, approximately 19% being singletons. As for time point: before trial treatment. The sequencing here drew on PBMCs, taken before treatment. Source of these receptors: a male donor with prostate cancer.

There are many counts of this clonotype. The chain joins TRBV6-8 to TRBJ2-7; D ambiguous. V was cut by 0 bases and J by 3 bases, with 15 bases left in between. Looked up from germline, CDR1 is MNHGY and CDR2 is SAAAGT. The CDR3 extends over 16 amino acids. The CDR3 protein is CASSYSFNPDIYEQYF. For the CDR3, the DNA is TGTGCCAGCAGTTACTCGTTTAATCCAGATATCTACGAGCAGTACTTC.

This clonotype was recorded many times. This chain links TRBV28 with TRBJ2-5; possibly TRBD1 or TRBD2 for D (6 bases each). Germline CDR1 and CDR2: MDHEN and SYDVKM. V was trimmed by 5 bases and J by 5 bases, leaving 24 bases between them. The CDR3 runs to 17 residues. CDR3 sequence (DNA): TGTGCCAGCAGTACCCAGGAGGGGACACGCCGATGGGAGACCCAGTACTTC. Encoded protein: CASSTQEGTRRWETQYF.

There are many counts of this clonotype. The V call is TRBV7-8, the J call TRBJ2-1, with unresolved D. The length of the CDR3 is 13 residues. V was shortened by 3 bases and J by 10 bases, with 13 bases between the two germline ends. The germline gives CDR1 SGHVS, CDR2 FQNEAQ. The chain's CDR3 is CASSLPTLPEQFF. CDR3 nucleotide sequence: TGTGCCAGCAGCTTGCCCACCCTCCCGGAGCAGTTCTTC.

This clonotype was seen at least ten times. The rearrangement uses TRBV20-1 and TRBJ2-1, with 11 bases identical to TRBD2. Per germline, CDR1 DFQATT and CDR2 SNEGSKA (reference sequence). The CDR3 has 15 residues. V was clipped by 5 bases and J by 6 bases; unmatched bases: 9. CDR3 sequence reads: CSAQKRTSGFNEQFF. As DNA, the CDR3 is TGCAGTGCTCAAAAACGGACTAGCGGGTTCAATGAGCAGTTCTTC.

This clonotype appeared many times. This chain uses TRBV6-5 with TRBJ1-6; 8 nucleotides line up with TRBD1. After removal of 6 bases from V and 7 bases from J, the junction contained 11 bases not matched to a gene. CDR1 is MNHEY, CDR2 SVGAGI, per germline. The CDR3 sequence is 16 residues long. The CDR3 DNA reads as TGTGCCAGCAGCCGAAGGACCGGGACAGGCAATTCACCCCTCCACTTT. Translating it yields CASSRRTGTGNSPLHF.

V and J are TRBV24-1 and TRBJ2-5; D may be TRBD2 (5 bases). This CDR3 region has 13 residues. Deletions cut 5 bases from V and 0 bases from J, with 6 bases between. Germline-derived CDR1 and CDR2 are KGHDR and SFDVKD. CDR3 loop: CATSAGNQETQYF. The CDR3 DNA follows: TGTGCCACCAGTGCGGGGAACCAAGAGACCCAGTACTTC.

This clonotype was found many times. CDR3 protein: CASSTSLGRGYTF. In DNA, the CDR3 is TGTGCCAGCAGCACATCGTTGGGGCGTGGCTACACCTTC. V and J are TRBV12-3 or TRBV12-4 and TRBJ1-2, with D maybe TRBD1 (5 bases). The CDR3 has 13 amino acids. Trimming removed 6 bases from V and 7 bases from J, with 15 bases in between.

This clonotype was seen ten or more times. The chain combines TRBV27 with TRBJ2-7, with D possibly TRBD2 on 5 matching bases. CDR1 MNHEY and CDR2 SMNVEV come from the germline V gene (reference sequence). Trimming took 5 bases from V and 0 from J, leaving 23 bases between them. The length of the CDR3 is 18 residues. CDR3 nucleotides: TGTGCCAGCAGTCCTTCCCCGGGGTTGGGGTCAAGCTCCTACGAGCAGTACTTC. This gives the protein CASSPSPGLGSSSYEQYF.

Remarks on this clonotype: The junction does not match germline at one end; this may be a read error. The chain employs TRBV29-1 and TRBJ2-7, with D possibly being TRBD2 (7 bases). Per germline, CDR1 SQVTM and CDR2 ANQGSEA. This CDR3 is 14 amino acids long. CDR3 bases: TGCGGCGTGCTCACGGGCCTGGCGGGGGCCGAGCAGTACTTC. As protein: CGVLTGLAGAEQYF.

V is TRBV27 and J is TRBJ1-5, with 7 bases matching TRBD1. CDR3 length: 14 amino acids. The V gene end was trimmed by 3 bases and the J gene end by 7 bases; junction bases not matched to a gene: 6. The germline V gene has CDR1 MNHEY and CDR2 SMNVEV (reference sequence). This CDR3 is CASSFSRGLQPQHF. CDR3 coding DNA: TGTGCCAGCAGTTTTTCGAGGGGGCTCCAGCCCCAGCATTTT.

Only a few counts were recorded for this clonotype. With only one base between it and a far larger clone, this is likely a read error. This chain links TRBV2 with TRBJ2-1; D unclear. CDR3 size: 10 residues. Germline V lookup: CDR1 SNHLY, CDR2 FYNNEI. Trimming cost V 4 bases and J 10 bases, with 5 bases left between them. CDR3 loop: CASSAYEQFF. CDR3 sequence (DNA): TGTGCCAGCAGTGCCTACGAGCAGTTCTTC.

This clonotype occurred many times. The CDR3 spells CASSWWTSLGAFSTDTQYF. DNA of the CDR3: TGTGCCAGCAGCTGGTGGACTAGCCTGGGGGCCTTTAGCACAGATACGCAGTATTTT. V and J are TRBV5-6 and TRBJ2-3; 8 positions agree with TRBD2. Germline CDR1 reads SGHDT; CDR2 reads YYEEEE. The CDR3 loop spans 19 amino acids. V lost 3 bases, J lost 0 bases, and 15 bases stayed unmatched.

The chain has TRBV28 and TRBJ2-3; D might be TRBD2 (6 bases). Trimming stripped 8 bases from V and 5 bases from J, with 20 bases between. Germline V gene lookup returns CDR1 MDHEN and CDR2 SYDVKM. There are 15 residues in the CDR3. CDR3 sequence reads: CASYPRRGAVDTQYF. CDR3 nucleotides: TGTGCCAGCTACCCCCGGCGGGGTGCGGTAGATACGCAGTATTTT.